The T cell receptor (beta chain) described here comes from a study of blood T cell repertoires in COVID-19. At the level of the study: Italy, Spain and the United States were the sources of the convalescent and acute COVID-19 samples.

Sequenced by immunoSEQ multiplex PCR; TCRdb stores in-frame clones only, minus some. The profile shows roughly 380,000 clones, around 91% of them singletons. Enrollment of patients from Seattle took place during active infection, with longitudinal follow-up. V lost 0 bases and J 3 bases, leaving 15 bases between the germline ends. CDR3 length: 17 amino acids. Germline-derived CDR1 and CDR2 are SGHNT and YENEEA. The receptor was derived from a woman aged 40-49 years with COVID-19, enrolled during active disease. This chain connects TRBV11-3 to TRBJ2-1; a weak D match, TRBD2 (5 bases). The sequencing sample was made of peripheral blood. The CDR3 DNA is TGTGCCAGCAGCTTAGAGGGAGCGGCCGGGGTCTACAATGAGCAGTTCTTC. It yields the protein CASSLEGAAGVYNEQFF.